The entry below gives a single T cell receptor beta chain sequence along with its context. This entry is derived from a study of T cells expressing NK-cell markers. At the level of the study: The TCR beta repertoires were obtained from sorted CD3+CD56+NKG2C+, CD3+CD56+NKG2C- and CD3+CD56-NKG2C+ T cells. HCMV serostatus: seven of eight sequenced donors positive, one negative.

The germline gives CDR1 SEHNR, CDR2 FQNEAQ (reference sequence). The length of the CDR3 is 14 residues. Scientists made TCR beta cDNA using 5'RACE template switching with UMIs. Reanalyzing the 5' RACE reads, TCRdb keeps one entry per CDR3 protein, without DNA. The sample has roughly 380,000 distinct CDR3 sequences. The chain recombines TRBV7-9 with TRBJ2-7. Sequenced material: blood T cells: a sorted CD56 or NKG2C T cell subset, CD4+ or CD8+ T cells, or bulk PBMC T cells (not recorded which). The receptor comes from a man aged 18 to 69 in good health. CDR3: CASSFLGGTYEQYF.